A selection of T cell receptor beta chains follows, all from one sample in a study of CD8 T cells in ankylosing spondylitis. TCRdb itself ran the 5' RACE reads through MiXCR, one entry per CDR3 protein. The sample includes 650,000 to 800,000 distinct CDR3 sequences, 19% of them seen just once. Sequenced input: blood, either unsorted or a sorted T cell fraction (not recorded which). These receptors originate from a male donor with ankylosing spondylitis. CDR3s include the opening cysteine and the closing phenylalanine or tryptophan. D genes are given only for firm matches. Part of the rows lack a size; the others show once, few, many or a class for expanded clones.

j_gene,d_gene,len,v_gene,abundance,CDR3nt,CDR3aa
TRBJ2-3,TRBD1,14,TRBV20-1,few,TGCAGTGCCCTCCACGGACAGGGACCAGATACGCAGTATTTT,CSALHGQGPDTQYF
TRBJ2-2,TRBD2,15,TRBV2,-,TGTGCCAGCAGTTACGGGGGGGAGTTCACCGGGGAGCTGTTTTTT,CASSYGGEFTGELFF
TRBJ2-2,-,14,TRBV19,-,TGTGCCAGTAGTAGTTACAGGCACACCGGGGAGCTGTTTTTT,CASSSYRHTGELFF
TRBJ2-1,-,14,TRBV4-1,-,TGCGCCAGCAGCCGCCAACAGGAGGGCGATGAGCAGTTCTTC,CASSRQQEGDEQFF
TRBJ2-5,-,15,TRBV24-1,few,TGTGCCACCAGTGATCCACGACAGAAACAAGAGACCCAGTACTTC,CATSDPRQKQETQYF
TRBJ1-2,TRBD1,14,TRBV12-3/TRBV12-4,-,TGTGCCAGCAGTGGGGGGACAGCCACCTATGGCTACACCTTC,CASSGGTATYGYTF
TRBJ1-2,-,13,TRBV5-1,few,TGCGCCAGCAGTTCATCCGAGCACTATGGCTACACCTTC,CASSSSEHYGYTF
TRBJ2-1,-,15,TRBV4-3,-,TGCGCCAGCAGCCAAGATTCAGGCCAGTACAATGAGCAGTTCTTC,CASSQDSGQYNEQFF
TRBJ2-2,-,15,TRBV29-1,-,TGCAGCGTTGTTAAGGGGGGACTTATCACCGGGGAGCTGTTTTTT,CSVVKGGLITGELFF
TRBJ2-1,TRBD2,14,TRBV29-1,-,TGCAGCGTTGGCCCTAGCGGGAGTTACAATGAGCAGTTCTTC,CSVGPSGSYNEQFF
TRBJ2-1,TRBD2,15,TRBV27,many,TGTGCCAGCAGTTCCCAGGGACTAGCAATCAATGAGCAGTTCTTC,CASSSQGLAINEQFF
TRBJ2-7,-,14,TRBV13,few,TGTGCCAGCAGCTCCCGGGGGAGTGCCTACGAGCAGTACTTC,CASSSRGSAYEQYF
TRBJ2-1,TRBD1,13,TRBV7-9,-,TGTGCCAGCAGCTTGCAGGGGGCCTATGAGCAGTTCTTC,CASSLQGAYEQFF
TRBJ1-3,-,13,TRBV12-3/TRBV12-4,-,TGTGCCAGCAGTACCACGGGGTTTCACACCATATATTTT,CASSTTGFHTIYF
TRBJ1-5,-,15,TRBV7-2,few,TGTGCCAGCAGCCAATCGGGGGGGAGGGATCAGCCCCAGCATTTT,CASSQSGGRDQPQHF
TRBJ2-3,TRBD2,15,TRBV20-1,few,TGCAGTGCTCCAGCCCGGGGGGGGAGCACAGATACGCAGTATTTT,CSAPARGGSTDTQYF
TRBJ2-7,-,11,TRBV29-1,-,TGCAGCGTTACGACGGAATACGAGCAGTACTTC,CSVTTEYEQYF
TRBJ2-1,TRBD2,15,TRBV9,few,TGTGCCAGCAGCGTAGGGGCGGGAGTATACAATGAGCAGTTCTTC,CASSVGAGVYNEQFF
TRBJ1-5,-,16,TRBV4-3,few,TGCGCCAGCAGCCAAGATTGGGTAAGGAGCAATCAGCCCCAGCATTTT,CASSQDWVRSNQPQHF
TRBJ2-1,TRBD2,19,TRBV5-1,-,TGCGCCAGCAGCTTGCGGTCACTAGCGGGGGTTCAAAAATTGGGTGAGCAGTTCTTC,CASSLRSLAGVQKLGEQFF
TRBJ2-1,TRBD1,13,TRBV29-1,-,TGCAGCGTTGAGGGACAGGGCAACAATGAGCAGTTCTTC,CSVEGQGNNEQFF
TRBJ2-5,-,16,TRBV11-2,-,TGTGCCAGCAGCCCCCAGGTTGGGCGGCCCCAAGAGACCCAGTACTTC,CASSPQVGRPQETQYF
TRBJ2-2,-,15,TRBV2,few,TGTGCCAGCAGTGAAGTACAGACGAACACCGGGGAGCTGTTTTTT,CASSEVQTNTGELFF
TRBJ2-5,-,13,TRBV29-1,few,TGCAGCGTTGAAGAGTCAGGGCAGGAGACCCAGTACTTC,CSVEESGQETQYF
TRBJ1-2,-,15,TRBV6-5,-,TGTGCCAGCAGTTACTCCCCTAGCCAGGACTATGGCTACACCTTC,CASSYSPSQDYGYTF
TRBJ2-3,-,16,TRBV12-3/TRBV12-4,few,TGTGCCAGCAGTTTGGTTCACCCTTCTAGCACAGATACGCAGTATTTT,CASSLVHPSSTDTQYF
TRBJ2-7,TRBD1,14,TRBV10-3,-,TGTGCCATCAGTGGGACAGGGGGCATCTACGAGCAGTACTTC,CAISGTGGIYEQYF
TRBJ2-3,TRBD2,15,TRBV6-5,-,TGTGCCAGCAGTTACGCGCTAGCGGGGGGCTCGAGGGAGTATTTT,CASSYALAGGSREYF
TRBJ2-3,-,14,TRBV7-3,few,TGTGCCAGCAGCCAGGGACGGAGCACAGATACGCAGTATTTT,CASSQGRSTDTQYF
TRBJ1-2,TRBD1,12,TRBV20-1,-,TGCAGTGCTCCCGGGACAGAGTATGGCTACACCTTC,CSAPGTEYGYTF
TRBJ2-3,-,16,TRBV5-1,-,TGCGCCAGCAGCTTGGACAGTTCCCCTAGCACAGATACGCAGTATTTT,CASSLDSSPSTDTQYF
TRBJ2-2,TRBD1,15,TRBV6-1,-,TGTGCCAGCAGTGAAGGAGGGGGCTACACCGGGGAGCTGTTTTTT,CASSEGGGYTGELFF
TRBJ2-4,TRBD2,20,TRBV20-1,few,TGCAGTGCTAGGGGGTGGCGGTCAGGCGAGCGGGATCTTCGGTTAAACATTCAGTACTTC,CSARGWRSGERDLRLNIQYF
TRBJ1-1,TRBD1,13,TRBV20-1,few,TGCAGTGCTAGCGGACAGGGGTCTACTGAAGCTTTCTTT,CSASGQGSTEAFF
TRBJ2-5,TRBD2,14,TRBV29-1,-,TGCAGCGCTCTCCTAGCGGGAGGGGAAGAGACCCAGTACTTC,CSALLAGGEETQYF
TRBJ2-7,-,13,TRBV4-1,-,TGCGCCAGCAGCCTTCGGGACAACTACGAGCAGTACTTC,CASSLRDNYEQYF
TRBJ2-1,-,13,TRBV29-1,many,TGCAGCGTAAGGCAGGGAAGCTACAATGAGCAGTTCTTC,CSVRQGSYNEQFF
TRBJ2-1,-,14,TRBV13,-,TGTGCCAGCAGCCCAGAGGGTGGGAAGCGTGAGCAGTTCTTC,CASSPEGGKREQFF
TRBJ1-6,-,15,TRBV20-1,-,TGCAGTGCTAGACCTCACCTCCTTTTAGACTCACCCCTCCACTTT,CSARPHLLLDSPLHF
TRBJ2-2,-,14,TRBV7-9,-,TGTGCCAGCGGCGGCGGGGAGAACACCGGGGAGCTGTTTTTT,CASGGGENTGELFF
TRBJ2-5,-,12,TRBV7-9,once,TGTGCCAGCAGCTTGAACTCGGAGACCCAGTACTTC,CASSLNSETQYF
TRBJ2-3,TRBD2,19,TRBV5-1,few,TGCGCCAGCAGTTTCCAGGTTAACGTGCGGCGGGAGATGATAGATACGCAGTATTTT,CASSFQVNVRREMIDTQYF
TRBJ2-2,-,13,TRBV10-2,few,TGCGCCAGCAGTGACGAGGGGACCGGGGAGCTGTTTTTT,CASSDEGTGELFF
TRBJ2-3,-,12,TRBV29-1,few,TGCAGCGTTGAAAAGGTTACAGATACGCAGTATTTT,CSVEKVTDTQYF
TRBJ2-2,TRBD1,17,TRBV4-3,-,TGCGCCAGCAGCCAAGTATCCAGGGGGCTTGGCACCGGGGAGCTGTTTTTT,CASSQVSRGLGTGELFF
TRBJ2-2,-,15,TRBV12-3/TRBV12-4,-,TGTGCCAGCAGTTTAGGTGCGGGGGCGACAGGGGAGCTGTTTTTT,CASSLGAGATGELFF
TRBJ1-1,-,13,TRBV10-3,-,TGTGCCATCAGTATACAGACGAACACTGAAGCTTTCTTT,CAISIQTNTEAFF
TRBJ2-5,-,14,TRBV24-1,many,TGTGCCACCAGTGACCCGGTTGACCAAGAGACCCAGTACTTC,CATSDPVDQETQYF
TRBJ2-7,-,15,TRBV10-2,-,TGCGCCAGCAGTGAGTACCCAGGGGGAGGTTACGAGCAGTACTTC,CASSEYPGGGYEQYF
TRBJ2-2,-,14,TRBV6-5,-,TGTGCCAGCAGTTACGGACCTAGCCCCGGGGAGCTGTTTTTT,CASSYGPSPGELFF
TRBJ1-3,-,16,TRBV15,-,TGTGCCACCAGCAAAGAGGGGAAATTTTCTGGAAACACCATATATTTT,CATSKEGKFSGNTIYF
TRBJ2-3,-,14,TRBV6-1,-,TGTGCCAGCAGCTCACTAGCTTTGAGTGATACGCAGTATTTT,CASSSLALSDTQYF
TRBJ2-4,-,12,TRBV29-1,many,TGCAGCGTTGAGAACGACAGAAAATCTCAGTACTTC,CSVENDRKSQYF
TRBJ1-4,-,15,TRBV7-3,few,TGTGCCAGCAGCCATCCGGGGGCGCCGCCCGAAAAACTGTTTTTT,CASSHPGAPPEKLFF
TRBJ1-5,-,17,TRBV12-3/TRBV12-4,many,TGTGCCAGCAGTTACGGGCAGGGGATAGGTAGCAATCAGCCCCAGCATTTT,CASSYGQGIGSNQPQHF